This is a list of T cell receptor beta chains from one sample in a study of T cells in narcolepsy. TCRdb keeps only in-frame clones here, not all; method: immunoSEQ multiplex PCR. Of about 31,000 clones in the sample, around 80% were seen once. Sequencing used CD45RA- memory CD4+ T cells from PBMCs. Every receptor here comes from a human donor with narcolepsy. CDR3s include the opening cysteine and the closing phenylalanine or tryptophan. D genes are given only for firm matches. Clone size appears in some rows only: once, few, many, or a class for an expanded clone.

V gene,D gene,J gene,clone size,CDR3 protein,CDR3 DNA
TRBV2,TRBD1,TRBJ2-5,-,CASSSGQGVSTQYF,TGTGCCAGCAGCTCCGGACAGGGTGTATCTACCCAGTACTTC
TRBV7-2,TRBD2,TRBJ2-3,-,CASSLGTSGLGTQYF,TGTGCCAGCAGCCTCGGGACTAGCGGGCTAGGTACGCAGTATTTT
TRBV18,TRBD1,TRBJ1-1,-,CASSPRPTGKNTEAFF,TGTGCCAGCTCACCACGTCCGACAGGGAAGAACACTGAAGCTTTCTTT
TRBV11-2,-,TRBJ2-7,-,CASSLGRGLEQYF,TGTGCCAGCAGCTTAGGCAGGGGCCTCGAGCAGTACTTC
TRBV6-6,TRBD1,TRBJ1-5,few,CASSPGTGGNQPQHF,TGTGCCAGCAGTCCCGGGACAGGGGGCAATCAGCCCCAGCATTTT
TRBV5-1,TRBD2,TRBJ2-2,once,CASSASASGLPGELFF,TGCGCCAGCAGCGCCTCCGCTAGCGGGTTACCCGGGGAGCTGTTTTTT
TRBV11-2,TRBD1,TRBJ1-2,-,CASSLALDRDSYGYTF,TGTGCCAGCAGCTTAGCGCTGGACAGGGACTCATATGGCTACACCTTC
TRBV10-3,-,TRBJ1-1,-,CAITPGQFNQGTEAFF,TGTGCCATCACCCCGGGACAATTTAATCAGGGCACTGAAGCTTTCTTT
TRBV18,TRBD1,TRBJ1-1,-,CASSPKGGTGNTEAFF,TGTGCCAGCTCACCCAAGGGTGGGACAGGGAACACTGAAGCTTTCTTT
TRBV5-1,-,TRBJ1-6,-,CASSLRGSSYNSPLHF,TGCGCCAGCAGCTTGCGGGGGAGCTCCTATAATTCACCCCTCCACTTT
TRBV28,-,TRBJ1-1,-,CASRGRPEAFF,TGTGCCAGCAGGGGACGGCCTGAAGCTTTCTTT
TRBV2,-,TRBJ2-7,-,CASSDHLKGPQDEQYF,TGTGCCAGCAGTGATCATCTGAAGGGGCCCCAAGACGAGCAGTACTTC
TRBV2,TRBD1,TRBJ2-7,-,CASSEAHHLGQGRNYEQYF,TGTGCCAGCAGTGAAGCTCATCATTTGGGACAGGGTAGAAACTACGAGCAGTACTTC
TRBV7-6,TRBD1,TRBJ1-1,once,CASSLRQGRLNTEAFF,TGTGCCAGCAGCTTACGACAGGGGAGATTGAACACTGAAGCTTTCTTT
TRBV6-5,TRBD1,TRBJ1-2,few,CASSYDRGYGYTF,TGTGCCAGCAGTTACGACAGGGGCTATGGCTACACCTTC
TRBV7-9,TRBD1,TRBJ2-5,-,CASSLGDRGLRETQYF,TGTGCCAGCAGCTTAGGAGACAGGGGGCTGCGGGAGACCCAGTACTTC
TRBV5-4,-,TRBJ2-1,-,CASSLWSGGEQFF,TGTGCCAGCAGCTTGTGGTCCGGGGGTGAGCAGTTCTTC
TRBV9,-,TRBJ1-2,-,CASSASDSRYGYTF,TGTGCCAGCAGCGCATCCGACAGCCGCTATGGCTACACCTTC
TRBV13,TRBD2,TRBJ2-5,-,CASSLAGGRTQYF,TGTGCCAGCAGCCTAGCGGGGGGGCGTACCCAGTACTTC
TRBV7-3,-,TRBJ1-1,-,CASSLGSVNTEAFF,TGTGCCAGCAGCTTGGGCTCAGTGAACACTGAAGCTTTCTTT
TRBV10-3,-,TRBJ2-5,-,CAISESGISEETQYF,TGTGCCATCAGTGAGTCGGGGATATCCGAAGAGACCCAGTACTTC
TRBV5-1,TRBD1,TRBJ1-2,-,CASSFRDRAVDGYTF,TGCGCCAGCAGCTTTCGGGACAGGGCTGTCGACGGCTACACCTTC
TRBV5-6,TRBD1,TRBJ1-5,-,CASSLWRTGLTPQHF,TGTGCCAGCAGCTTGTGGCGGACAGGGCTTACGCCCCAGCATTTT
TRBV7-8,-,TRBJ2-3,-,CASSVSVSGDTQYF,TGTGCCAGCAGTGTTTCAGTAAGCGGAGATACGCAGTATTTT
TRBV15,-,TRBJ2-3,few,CATSRMSPPDTQYF,TGTGCCACCAGCAGGATGAGCCCCCCGGATACGCAGTATTTT
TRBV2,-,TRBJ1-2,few,CASSFQGGGYTF,TGTGCCAGCAGTTTCCAGGGCGGTGGCTACACCTTC
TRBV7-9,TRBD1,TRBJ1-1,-,CASSFDRGGITEAFF,TGTGCCAGCAGCTTCGACAGGGGTGGGATCACTGAAGCTTTCTTT
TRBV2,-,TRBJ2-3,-,CASRVRLQVSDTQYF,TGTGCCAGCAGGGTCCGGCTCCAGGTCTCCGATACGCAGTATTTT
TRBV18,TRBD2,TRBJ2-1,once,CASSPQLAGGGEQFF,TGTGCCAGCTCACCACAACTAGCGGGAGGAGGTGAGCAGTTCTTC
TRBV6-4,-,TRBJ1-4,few,CASSVSRGSHEKLFF,TGTGCCAGCAGTGTTAGCAGGGGCAGTCATGAAAAACTGTTTTTT
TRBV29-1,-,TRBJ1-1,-,CSVDLGRGQKNTEAFF,TGCAGCGTTGATCTGGGCAGGGGTCAAAAGAACACTGAAGCTTTCTTT
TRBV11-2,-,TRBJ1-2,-,CASSSSGVGYTF,TGTGCCAGCAGCTCATCTGGGGTTGGCTACACCTTC
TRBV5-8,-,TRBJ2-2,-,CASSSQFTGELFF,TGTGCCAGCAGCTCCCAATTCACCGGGGAGCTGTTTTTT
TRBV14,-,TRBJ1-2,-,CASSQAIVAGGYTF,TGTGCCAGCAGCCAAGCTATCGTCGCCGGTGGCTACACCTTC
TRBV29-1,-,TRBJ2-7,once,CSVATGVGYEQYF,TGCAGCGTCGCCACGGGGGTCGGCTACGAGCAGTACTTC
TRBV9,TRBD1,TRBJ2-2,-,CASSDRGRNTGELFF,TGTGCCAGCAGCGACAGGGGGCGCAACACCGGGGAGCTGTTTTTT
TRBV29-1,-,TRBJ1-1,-,CSGTTGSNTEAFF,TGCAGCGGGACAACAGGGAGTAACACTGAAGCTTTCTTT
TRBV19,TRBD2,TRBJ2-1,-,CASSMGSGPKYNEQFF,TGTGCCAGTAGTATGGGTAGCGGGCCCAAGTACAATGAGCAGTTCTTC
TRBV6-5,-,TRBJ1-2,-,CASSSPGLINYGYTF,TGTGCCAGCAGTTCCCCGGGACTCATAAACTATGGCTACACCTTC
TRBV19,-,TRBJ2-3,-,CASSIHNAEDTQYF,TGTGCCAGTAGTATCCACAACGCCGAGGATACGCAGTATTTT
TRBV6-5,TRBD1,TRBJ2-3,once,CASRTQGADTQYF,TGTGCCAGCAGAACACAGGGGGCAGATACGCAGTATTTT
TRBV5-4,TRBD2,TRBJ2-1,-,CASSGLRGGRRDIGEQFF,TGTGCCAGCAGCGGTTTGCGGGGGGGCCGCAGGGACATAGGTGAGCAGTTCTTC
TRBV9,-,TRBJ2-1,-,CASSVATRAGPYNEQFF,TGTGCCAGCAGCGTAGCTACGAGGGCGGGACCCTACAATGAGCAGTTCTTC
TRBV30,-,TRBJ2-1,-,CAWRTDSSNEQFF,TGTGCCTGGAGGACAGACTCCTCCAATGAGCAGTTCTTC
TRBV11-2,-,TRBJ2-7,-,CASTSTRGGEQYF,TGTGCCAGCACCTCCACGAGGGGGGGGGAGCAGTACTTC